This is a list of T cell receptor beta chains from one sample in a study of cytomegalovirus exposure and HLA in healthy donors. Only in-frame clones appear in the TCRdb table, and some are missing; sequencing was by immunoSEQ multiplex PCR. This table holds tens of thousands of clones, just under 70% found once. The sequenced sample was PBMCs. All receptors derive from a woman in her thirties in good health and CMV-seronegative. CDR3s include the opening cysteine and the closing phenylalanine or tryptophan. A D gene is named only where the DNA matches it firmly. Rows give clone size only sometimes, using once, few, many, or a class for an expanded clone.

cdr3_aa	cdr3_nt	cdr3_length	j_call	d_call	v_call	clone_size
CASSSQGANSNQPQHF	TGTGCCAGCAGCTCACAGGGGGCGAATAGCAATCAGCCCCAGCATTTT	16	TRBJ1-5	TRBD1	TRBV7-2	-
CASSSTGLSNYGYTF	TGTGCCAGCAGCTCCACGGGATTATCTAACTATGGCTACACCTTC	15	TRBJ1-2	-	TRBV11-3	-
CASSRDGTSGNIQYF	TGTGCCAGCAGCCGAGATGGGACTAGCGGAAACATTCAGTACTTC	15	TRBJ2-4	TRBD2	TRBV11-1	-
CASSFAYEQYF	TGTGCCAGCAGTTTCGCCTACGAGCAGTACTTC	11	TRBJ2-7	-	TRBV7-9	-
CASSLQGLPYEQYF	TGTGCCAGCAGCCTACAGGGTCTCCCCTACGAGCAGTACTTC	14	TRBJ2-7	-	TRBV27	few
CATSRFTGSNQPQHF	TGTGCCACCAGCAGATTCACAGGCAGCAATCAGCCCCAGCATTTT	15	TRBJ1-5	-	TRBV15	-
CASRDRGPYGYTF	TGTGCCAGCAGGGACAGGGGGCCGTATGGCTACACCTTC	13	TRBJ1-2	TRBD1	TRBV7-9	once
CASSWGTSGGAIADTQYF	TGCGCCAGCAGCTGGGGGACTAGCGGGGGGGCCATAGCAGATACGCAGTATTTT	18	TRBJ2-3	TRBD2	TRBV5-1	-
CASSYPSAGRETQYF	TGTGCCAGCAGTTACCCCTCGGCGGGGAGAGAGACCCAGTACTTC	15	TRBJ2-5	-	TRBV6-6	-
CASSLAGLQPQHF	TGCGCCAGCAGCTTGGCAGGTCTCCAGCCCCAGCATTTT	13	TRBJ1-5	-	TRBV5-1	-
CASSTRTGSDEQYF	TGTGCCAGCAGCACCCGGACAGGCAGCGACGAGCAGTACTTC	14	TRBJ2-7	TRBD1	TRBV7-8	-